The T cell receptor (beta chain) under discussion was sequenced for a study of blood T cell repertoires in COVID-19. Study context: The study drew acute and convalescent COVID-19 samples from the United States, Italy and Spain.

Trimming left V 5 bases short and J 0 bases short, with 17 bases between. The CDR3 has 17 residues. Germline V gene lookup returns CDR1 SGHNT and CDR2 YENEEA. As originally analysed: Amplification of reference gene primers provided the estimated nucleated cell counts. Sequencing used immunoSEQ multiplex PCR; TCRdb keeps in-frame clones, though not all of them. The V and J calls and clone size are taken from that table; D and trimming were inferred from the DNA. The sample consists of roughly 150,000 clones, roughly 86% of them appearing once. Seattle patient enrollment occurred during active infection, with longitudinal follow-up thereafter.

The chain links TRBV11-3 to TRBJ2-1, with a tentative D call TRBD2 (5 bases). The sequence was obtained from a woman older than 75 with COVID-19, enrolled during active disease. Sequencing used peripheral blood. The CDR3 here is CASSQSGGGTSYNEQFF. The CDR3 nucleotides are TGTGCCAGCAGCCAGTCAGGAGGAGGAACCTCCTACAATGAGCAGTTCTTC.